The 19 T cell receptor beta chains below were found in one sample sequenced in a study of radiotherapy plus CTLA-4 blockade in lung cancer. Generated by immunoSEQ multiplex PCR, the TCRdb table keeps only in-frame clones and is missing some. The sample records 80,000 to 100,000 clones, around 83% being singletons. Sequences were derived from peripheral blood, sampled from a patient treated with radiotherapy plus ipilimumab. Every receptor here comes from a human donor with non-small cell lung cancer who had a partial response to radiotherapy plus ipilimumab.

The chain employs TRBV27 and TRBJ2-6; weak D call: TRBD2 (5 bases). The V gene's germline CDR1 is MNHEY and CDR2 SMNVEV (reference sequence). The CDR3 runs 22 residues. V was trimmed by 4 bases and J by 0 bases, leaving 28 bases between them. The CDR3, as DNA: TGTGCCAGCAGTTCACATACCGGGTCCGGGATACTATCGATCTCTGGGGCCAACGTCCTGACTTTC. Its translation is CASSSHTGSGILSISGANVLTF.

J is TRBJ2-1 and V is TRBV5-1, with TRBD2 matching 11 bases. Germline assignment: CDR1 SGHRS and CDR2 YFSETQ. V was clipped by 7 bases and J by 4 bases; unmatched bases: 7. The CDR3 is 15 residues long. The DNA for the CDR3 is TGCGCCAGCGGGCCGGGACTAGCGGTATACAATGAGCAGTTCTTC. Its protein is CASGPGLAVYNEQFF.

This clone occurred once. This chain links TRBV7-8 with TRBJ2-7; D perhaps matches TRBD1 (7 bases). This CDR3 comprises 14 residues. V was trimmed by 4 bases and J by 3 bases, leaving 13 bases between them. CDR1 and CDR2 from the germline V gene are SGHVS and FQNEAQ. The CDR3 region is CASSWSRGVYEQYF. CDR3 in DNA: TGTGCCAGCAGCTGGAGCAGGGGGGTCTACGAGCAGTACTTC.

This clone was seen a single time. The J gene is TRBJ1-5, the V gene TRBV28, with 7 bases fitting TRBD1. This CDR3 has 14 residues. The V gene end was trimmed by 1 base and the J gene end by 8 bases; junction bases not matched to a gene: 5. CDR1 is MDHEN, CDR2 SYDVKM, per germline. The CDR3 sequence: CASSLLGGREPQHF. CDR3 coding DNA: TGTGCCAGCAGTTTATTAGGGGGCAGGGAGCCCCAGCATTTT.

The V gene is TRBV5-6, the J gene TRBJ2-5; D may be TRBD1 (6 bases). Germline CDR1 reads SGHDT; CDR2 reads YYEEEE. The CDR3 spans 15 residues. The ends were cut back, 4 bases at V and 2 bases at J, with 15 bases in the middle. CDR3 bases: TGTGCCAGCAGCCCCGGATGGGGGCGGCAAGAGACCCAGTACTTC. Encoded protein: CASSPGWGRQETQYF.

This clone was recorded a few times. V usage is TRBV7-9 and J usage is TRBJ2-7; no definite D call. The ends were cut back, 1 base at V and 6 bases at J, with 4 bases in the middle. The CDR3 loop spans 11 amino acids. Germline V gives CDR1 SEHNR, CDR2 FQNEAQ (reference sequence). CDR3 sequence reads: CASSLEAEQYF. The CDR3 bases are TGTGCCAGCAGCTTAGAAGCCGAGCAGTACTTC.

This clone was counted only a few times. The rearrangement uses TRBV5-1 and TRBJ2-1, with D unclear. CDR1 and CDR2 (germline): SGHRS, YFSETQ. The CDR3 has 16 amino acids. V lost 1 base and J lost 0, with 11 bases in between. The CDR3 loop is CASSLISPSSYNEQFF. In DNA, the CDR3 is TGCGCCAGCAGCTTGATCAGTCCCAGCTCCTACAATGAGCAGTTCTTC.

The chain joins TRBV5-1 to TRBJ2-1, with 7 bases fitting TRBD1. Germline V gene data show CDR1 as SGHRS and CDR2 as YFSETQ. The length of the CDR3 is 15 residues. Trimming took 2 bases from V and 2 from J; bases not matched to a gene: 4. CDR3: CASSLQGRPYNEQFF. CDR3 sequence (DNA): TGCGCCAGCAGCTTACAGGGGAGACCCTACAATGAGCAGTTCTTC.

CDR3 sequence (DNA): TGTGCCAGCAGTACAGGGGGCGGTGGGCAGCCCCAGCATTTT. This codes for CASSTGGGGQPQHF. J is TRBJ1-5 and V is TRBV5-4; 9 positions match TRBD1. V lost 5 bases to trimming and J lost 7 bases; unmatched junction nucleotides: 7. The CDR3 is 14 amino acids. Germline V CDR1 and CDR2: SGHNT, YYREEE (reference sequence).

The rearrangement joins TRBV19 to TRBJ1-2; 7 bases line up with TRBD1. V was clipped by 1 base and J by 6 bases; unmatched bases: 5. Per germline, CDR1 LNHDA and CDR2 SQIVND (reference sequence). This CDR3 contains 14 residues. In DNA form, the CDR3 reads TGTGCCAGTAGTATAGTATGGCAGGGGGATGGCTACACCTTC. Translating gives CASSIVWQGDGYTF.

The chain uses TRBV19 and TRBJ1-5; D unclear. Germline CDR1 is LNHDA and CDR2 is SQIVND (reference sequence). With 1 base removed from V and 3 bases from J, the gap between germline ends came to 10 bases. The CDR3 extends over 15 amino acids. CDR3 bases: TGTGCCAGTAGTATAGCTGGGCAGATCAATCAGCCCCAGCATTTT. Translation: CASSIAGQINQPQHF.

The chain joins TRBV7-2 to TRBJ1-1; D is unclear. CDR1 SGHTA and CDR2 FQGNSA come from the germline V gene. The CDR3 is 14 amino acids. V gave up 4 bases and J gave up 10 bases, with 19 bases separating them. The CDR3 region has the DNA TGTGCCAGCAGCTCTAGGACTTCTTTAGAAAGAGCTTTCTTT. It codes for CASSSRTSLERAFF.

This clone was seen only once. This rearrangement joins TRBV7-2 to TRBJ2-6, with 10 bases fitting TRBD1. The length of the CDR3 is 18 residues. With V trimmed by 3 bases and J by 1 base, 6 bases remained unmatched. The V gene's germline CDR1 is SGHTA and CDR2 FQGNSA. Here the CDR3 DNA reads TGTGCCAGCAGCTTGGGGGGACAGGGGTATTCTGGGGCCAACGTCCTGACTTTC. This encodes CASSLGGQGYSGANVLTF.

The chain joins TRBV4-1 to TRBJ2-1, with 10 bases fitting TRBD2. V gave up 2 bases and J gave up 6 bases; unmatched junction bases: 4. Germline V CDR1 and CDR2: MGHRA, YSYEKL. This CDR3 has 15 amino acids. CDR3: CASSQPSGSFNEQFF. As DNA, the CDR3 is TGCGCCAGCAGCCAACCTAGCGGGAGTTTCAATGAGCAGTTCTTC.

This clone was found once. The CDR3 nucleotides read TGCGCCAGCAGCTCCGGGACTCCGGACACAGATACGCAGTATTTT. Its protein product is CASSSGTPDTDTQYF. The rearrangement joins TRBV10-2 to TRBJ2-3; tentatively, D is TRBD2 (6 bases). The germline V gene encodes CDR1 WSHSY and CDR2 SAAADI. V lost 6 bases to trimming and J lost 2 bases, with 15 bases between them. The CDR3 has 15 residues.

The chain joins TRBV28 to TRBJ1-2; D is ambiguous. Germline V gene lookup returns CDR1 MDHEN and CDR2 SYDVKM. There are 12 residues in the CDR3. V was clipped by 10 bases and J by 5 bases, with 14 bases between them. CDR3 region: CATLAPGYGYTF. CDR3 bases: TGTGCCACCTTAGCGCCGGGATATGGCTACACCTTC.

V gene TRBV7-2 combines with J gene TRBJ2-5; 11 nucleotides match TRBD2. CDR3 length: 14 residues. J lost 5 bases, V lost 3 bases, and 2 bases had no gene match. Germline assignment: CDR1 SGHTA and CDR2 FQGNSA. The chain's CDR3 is CASSLASGRETQYF. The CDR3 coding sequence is TGTGCCAGCAGCTTGGCTAGCGGGAGGGAGACCCAGTACTTC.

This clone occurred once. The CDR3 protein is CASSPRENTEAFF. CDR3 nucleotides: TGTGCCAGCTCACCCAGGGAGAACACTGAAGCTTTCTTT. The chain combines TRBV18 with TRBJ1-1; D is possibly TRBD1 (5 bases). This CDR3 has 13 amino acids. V was clipped by 3 bases and J by 1 base, with 6 bases between them. Germline loops: CDR1 KGHSH, CDR2 LQKENI.

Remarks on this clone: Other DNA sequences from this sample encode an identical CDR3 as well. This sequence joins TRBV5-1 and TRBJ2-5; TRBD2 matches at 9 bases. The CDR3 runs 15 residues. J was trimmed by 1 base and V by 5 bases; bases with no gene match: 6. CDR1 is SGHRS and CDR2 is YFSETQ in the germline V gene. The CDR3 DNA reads TGCGCCAGCAGTCCTAGCGGGACCACCCAAGAGACCCAGTACTTC. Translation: CASSPSGTTQETQYF.